This passage covers 26 T cell receptor beta chains from one sample sequenced in a study of T-cell reconstitution after alpha-beta-depleted transplantation in children. The authors prepared the TCRbeta library with unique molecular identifiers. One entry per CDR3 protein results from TCRdb running MiXCR on the PCR reads. Here the sample spans hundreds of thousands of distinct CDR3 sequences, about an eighth being singletons. The sample consisted of PBMCs, taken from the stem cell graft. The receptors come from a human donor who donated a stem cell graft to a child with Fanconi anemia.

CDR3 region: CASSFPTAGVNTGELFF. The CDR3 DNA sequence: TGTGCCAGCAGTTTCCCCACTGCGGGGGTAAACACCGGGGAGCTGTTTTTT. The chain couples TRBV12-3 or TRBV12-4 to TRBJ2-2, with TRBD2 matching over 7 bases. With V trimmed by 3 bases and J by 2 bases, 9 bases remained unmatched. CDR3 length equals 17 residues.

In this sample, this clonotype turned up many times. This sequence joins TRBV18 and TRBJ2-7, with D unresolved. The V end lost 6 bases, the J end lost 4 bases, and 13 bases lay between the germline ends. Germline CDR1 is KGHSH and CDR2 is LQKENI. This CDR3 comprises 13 residues. The CDR3 sequence is CASSPTMGYEQYV. The CDR3 DNA reads as TGTGCCAGCTCGCCTACGATGGGTTACGAGCAGTACGTC.

This clonotype has only a few counts. The chain couples TRBV6-1 to TRBJ2-5, with D tentatively TRBD2 (5 bases). The CDR3 contains 15 residues. From germline, CDR1 is MNHNS and CDR2 SASEGT. V lost 7 bases to trimming and J lost 1 base, with 16 bases between them. CDR3 nucleotides: TGTGCCAGCACCCGGAGGCTCTTGGCCCAAGAGACCCAGTACTTC. The encoded protein is CASTRRLLAQETQYF.

This clonotype has a count of ten or more. V is TRBV18 and J is TRBJ2-1; the D gene is possibly TRBD2 (5 bases). The CDR3 sequence is 13 residues long. From germline, CDR1 is KGHSH and CDR2 LQKENI. The ends were cut back, 3 bases at V and 9 bases at J, with 12 bases in the middle. The CDR3, as DNA: TGTGCCAGCTCACCGACGACTAAACTTGAGCAGTTCTTC. Its protein is CASSPTTKLEQFF. Full variable domain (remainder filled in from reference TRBV18 and TRBJ2-1): NAGVMQNPRHLVRRRGQEARLRCSPMKGHSHVYWYRQLPEEGLKFMVYLQKENIIDESGMPKERFSAEFPKEGPSILRIQQVVRGDSAAYFCASSPTTKLEQFFGPGTRLTVL.

The chain carries TRBV6-6 and TRBJ1-4, with D unclear. The CDR3 has 11 residues. Trimming shortened V by 2 bases and J by 8 bases, and 3 bases separated the two germline ends. Germline-derived CDR1 and CDR2 are MNHNY and SVGAGI (reference sequence). The CDR3 region has the DNA TGTGCCAGCAGTTACGGGGAAAAACTGTTTTTT. Encoded protein: CASSYGEKLFF.

This clonotype was counted many times. The chain uses TRBV12-5 and TRBJ2-3, with 7 bases that match TRBD1. Looked up from germline, CDR1 is LGHNT and CDR2 is FRNRAP. The CDR3 has 15 residues. J gave up 4 bases and V 1 base, and 5 bases lay outside the gene matches. The CDR3: CASGLGDRAADTQYF. The CDR3 nucleotides read TGTGCTAGTGGTTTGGGCGACAGGGCCGCAGATACGCAGTATTTT.

This clonotype was counted ten times or more. The CDR3 DNA sequence: TGTGCCAGCAGCCAAGATCGTGGCAACTACGAAGCTTTCTTT. This sequence encodes CASSQDRGNYEAFF. This chain uses TRBV4-2 with TRBJ1-1, with D hard to call. CDR1 and CDR2 from the germline V gene are LGHNA and YNFKEQ. V was pared by 0 bases and J by 8 bases, with 13 bases between. CDR3 length: 14 residues.

Only a few counts were recorded for this clonotype. The rearrangement uses TRBV2 and TRBJ2-3; D unclear. The germline V gene encodes CDR1 SNHLY and CDR2 FYNNEI. Trimming removed 0 bases from V and 5 bases from J, with 9 bases in between. The CDR3 is 14 amino acids. CDR3 loop: CASSEALRGDTQYF. CDR3 sequence (DNA): TGTGCCAGCAGTGAAGCGCTTCGTGGAGATACGCAGTATTTT.

This clonotype occurred a few times. The rearrangement joins TRBV29-1 to TRBJ1-1; TRBD1 matches at 10 bases. Germline CDR1 SQVTM, CDR2 ANQGSEA. This CDR3 has 13 residues. With 6 bases clipped from V and 5 bases from J, the junction kept 6 bases outside the gene matches. CDR3 protein: CSVRQGASTEAFF. The DNA for the CDR3 is TGCAGCGTGCGACAGGGGGCGTCGACTGAAGCTTTCTTT. Based on the CDR3 plus reference TRBV29-1 and TRBJ1-1, the full variable domain is SAVISQKPSRDICQRGTSLTIQCQVDSQVTMMFWYRQQPGQSLTLIATANQGSEATYESGFVIDKFPISRPNLTFSTLTVSNMSPEDSSIYLCSVRQGASTEAFFGQGTRLTVV.

This clonotype was observed a handful of times. The chain recombines TRBV6-1 with TRBJ2-7; 7 bases match TRBD1. V lost 6 bases, J lost 5 bases, and 7 bases stayed unmatched. Germline CDR1 is MNHNS and CDR2 is SASEGT. The CDR3 runs to 13 residues. CDR3 DNA sequence: TGTGCCAGCAGCCGACAGGGTCAGGACGAGCAGTACGTC. Translated, it gives CASSRQGQDEQYV.

There are many counts of this clonotype. V is TRBV6-6 and J is TRBJ2-1; 9 bases align to TRBD1. CDR3 length: 11 residues. Germline-derived CDR1 and CDR2 are MNHNY and SVGAGI (reference sequence). The CDR3 here is CVRQGGNEQFF. As DNA, the CDR3 is TGTGTTCGACAGGGGGGGAATGAGCAGTTCTTC.

This clonotype has more than one count but fewer than ten. The V gene is TRBV6-1, the J gene TRBJ1-3, with D possibly matching TRBD1 (6 bases). Germline V gene data show CDR1 as MNHNS and CDR2 as SASEGT. The CDR3 has 14 amino acids. The V gene lost 4 bases and the J gene lost 3 bases, with 10 bases spanning the gap. Here the CDR3 DNA reads TGTGCCAGCAGTGTCGGGACACTTGGAAACACCATATATTTT. This encodes CASSVGTLGNTIYF.

This clonotype was detected many times. The chain combines TRBV20-1 with TRBJ1-1; D call uncertain. Per germline, CDR1 DFQATT and CDR2 SNEGSKA (reference sequence). The V end was cut by 2 bases, the J end by 6 bases, with 13 bases between. CDR3 length equals 13 residues. The CDR3, as DNA: TGCAGTGCTAGATGGGCCCCAGCTCCTGAAGCTTTCTTT. This encodes CSARWAPAPEAFF.

This clonotype has just a few counts. This CDR3 is CAISDLRDTLRSYNEQFF. The CDR3 DNA sequence: TGTGCCATCAGTGATCTCCGGGACACCCTGCGCTCCTACAATGAGCAGTTCTTC. This chain joins TRBV10-3 and TRBJ2-1, with D possibly matching TRBD1 (6 bases). V shed 3 bases and J shed 0 bases, with 18 bases lying between them. This CDR3 has 18 residues. Germline values: CDR1 ENHRY, CDR2 SYGVKD.

The chain uses TRBV10-1 and TRBJ2-2, with 7 bases identical to TRBD2. Per germline, CDR1 WNHNN and CDR2 SYGVQD (reference sequence). The V and J ends lost 4 bases and 0 bases, in that order; junction bases with no gene match: 2. The CDR3 is 15 amino acids. CDR3 nucleotides: TGCGCCAGCAGTGGAGCGGGGTCGAACACCGGGGAGCTGTTTTTT. Protein sequence: CASSGAGSNTGELFF.

This clonotype was observed at least ten times. The rearrangement uses TRBV12-3 or TRBV12-4 and TRBJ2-1, with D perhaps TRBD2 (6 bases). The CDR3 spans 11 residues. The V end lost 5 bases, the J end lost 10 bases, and 9 bases lay between the germline ends. The CDR3 DNA reads as TGTGCCAGCAGTGGCGGGGTAGAGCAGTTCTTC. It yields the protein CASSGGVEQFF.

This clonotype was counted ten times or more. This chain joins TRBV5-1 and TRBJ1-1; D remains unclear. V was clipped by 1 base and J by 3 bases, with 10 bases between them. CDR3 length: 14 amino acids. CDR1 is SGHRS and CDR2 is YFSETQ in the germline V gene. CDR3 loop: CASSLTTAYTEAFF. The DNA for the CDR3 is TGCGCCAGCAGCTTGACGACTGCTTACACTGAAGCTTTCTTT.

In its sample, this clonotype was seen many times. The rearrangement joins TRBV5-6 to TRBJ1-1; D perhaps matches TRBD1 (5 bases). Trimming removed 3 bases at V and 1 base at J, with 10 bases between. Germline loops: CDR1 SGHDT, CDR2 YYEEEE. The CDR3 contains 14 residues. CDR3 coding DNA: TGTGCCAGCAGCTGGGGGTCGAGGAACACTGAAGCTTTCTTT. The encoded protein is CASSWGSRNTEAFF.

The chain has TRBV5-6 and TRBJ2-7, with no clear D. V was trimmed by 3 bases and J by 3 bases, leaving 16 bases between them. The CDR3 covers 15 residues. The V gene's germline CDR1 is SGHDT and CDR2 YYEEEE. This CDR3 reads CASSSGYRRGYEQYF. The DNA for the CDR3 is TGTGCCAGCAGCTCGGGCTATCGTCGAGGCTACGAGCAGTACTTC.

V gene TRBV20-1 combines with J gene TRBJ1-3, with D unresolved. CDR1 and CDR2 from the germline V gene are DFQATT and SNEGSKA (reference sequence). The CDR3 runs to 15 residues. The V end was cut by 0 bases, the J end by 0 bases, with 9 bases between. The CDR3, as DNA: TGCAGTGCTAGAGATCCGCGGAGCTCTGGAAACACCATATATTTT. Translating gives CSARDPRSSGNTIYF.

This clonotype was seen only a few times. The rearrangement links TRBV5-1 to TRBJ2-5, with TRBD2 as a possible D gene (6 bases). Trimming removed 0 bases at V and 1 base at J, with 10 bases between. This CDR3 contains 15 residues. CDR1 and CDR2 (germline): SGHRS, YFSETQ. DNA of the CDR3: TGCGCCAGCAGCTTGGCGCGGGGCATCCAAGAGACCCAGTACTTC. Translated, it gives CASSLARGIQETQYF.

V usage is TRBV5-1 and J usage is TRBJ2-3; maybe TRBD2 (5 bases). From germline, CDR1 is SGHRS and CDR2 YFSETQ. V shed 0 bases and J shed 4 bases, with 12 bases lying between them. This CDR3 is built from 15 residues. The CDR3 DNA is TGCGCCAGCAGCTTGGCCCTGGGAGATGCAGATACGCAGTATTTT. It encodes CASSLALGDADTQYF.

The chain carries TRBV7-2 and TRBJ2-5; possibly TRBD1 for D (5 bases). CDR3 size: 15 residues. V lost 2 bases to trimming and J lost 4 bases, with 14 bases between them. The germline V gene has CDR1 SGHTA and CDR2 FQGNSA. The CDR3 DNA sequence: TGTGCCAGCAGCTTACGGTCCAGGGTGGGAGAGACCCAGTACTTC. It is translated as CASSLRSRVGETQYF.

This clonotype was seen a few times. J is TRBJ1-2 and V is TRBV5-1, with TRBD1 matching over 8 bases. The CDR3 loop spans 15 amino acids. Germline V CDR1 and CDR2: SGHRS, YFSETQ. J gave up 5 bases and V 4 bases, and 10 bases lay outside the gene matches. The CDR3 nucleotides are TGCGCCAGCAGCGGGGGCCAGGGGGCAGGATATGGCTACACCTTC. This sequence encodes CASSGGQGAGYGYTF.

CDR3 protein: CASFPDRAYNEQFF. For the CDR3, the DNA is TGTGCCAGCTTCCCGGACAGAGCCTACAATGAGCAGTTCTTC. The rearrangement links TRBV6-1 to TRBJ2-1, with D perhaps matching TRBD1 (6 bases). In germline, CDR1 is MNHNS, CDR2 SASEGT. CDR3 length equals 14 residues. The V gene lost 8 bases and the J gene lost 2 bases, with 13 bases spanning the gap.

This clonotype showed up many times. This rearrangement joins TRBV7-2 to TRBJ2-2; no reliable D call. The CDR3 contains 12 residues. Trimming removed 5 bases at V and 5 bases at J, with 6 bases between. Germline assignment: CDR1 SGHTA and CDR2 FQGNSA. For the CDR3, the DNA is TGTGCCAGCAGCCCTCAGACCGGGGAGCTGTTTTTT. Translating gives CASSPQTGELFF.